A single sample is the source of the 11 T cell receptor beta chains below, sequenced in a study of CD8 T cells in ankylosing spondylitis. Each CDR3 protein is one row after TCRdb ran MiXCR on the 5' RACE reads. The sample carries roughly 220,000 distinct CDR3 sequences, 10% recorded once. Sequencing was carried out using blood, either unsorted or a sorted T cell fraction (not recorded which). All receptors derive from a male donor with ankylosing spondylitis or in good health (not recorded which).

This clonotype showed up many times. This chain connects TRBV2 to TRBJ2-3; 9 bases align to TRBD2. This CDR3 is 15 amino acids long. Germline loops: CDR1 SNHLY, CDR2 FYNNEI. V lost 8 bases and J lost 9; bases outside the gene matches: 15. The CDR3 loop is CASQTRGGRGETQYF. The CDR3 DNA sequence: TGTGCCAGCCAGACGCGGGGGGGGCGGGGTGAGACGCAGTATTTT.

As concerns this clonotype: A much larger clone is a single base away; this may be a read error. The chain is built from TRBV29-1 and TRBJ2-2, with D possibly TRBD2 on 5 matching bases. Germline CDR1 SQVTM, CDR2 ANQGSEA. This CDR3 region has 12 residues. As DNA, the CDR3 is TGCGGCGTTGCCGGGGTCGCCGGGGAGCTGTTTTTT. This translates into CGVAGVAGELFF.

This rearrangement joins TRBV7-2 to TRBJ1-2; the D is unclear. The CDR3 loop spans 14 amino acids. Trimming cost V 5 bases and J 9 bases, with 19 bases left between them. Germline-derived CDR1 and CDR2 are SGHTA and FQGNSA. In DNA form, the CDR3 reads TGTGCCAGCAGCCAATACGGACTACCAAGGAGCTACACCTTC. This gives the protein CASSQYGLPRSYTF.

This clonotype has a count of ten or more. The rearrangement joins TRBV20-1 to TRBJ1-5, with D hard to call. Trimming cost V 6 bases and J 0 bases, with 9 bases left between them. From germline, CDR1 is DFQATT and CDR2 SNEGSKA (reference sequence). The CDR3 sequence is 13 residues long. The CDR3 region is CSASGDSNQPQHF. DNA of the CDR3: TGCAGTGCCTCCGGGGATAGCAATCAGCCCCAGCATTTT.

This clonotype has only a few counts. This rearrangement joins TRBV20-1 to TRBJ2-7, with 13 bases matching TRBD2. The germline gives CDR1 DFQATT, CDR2 SNEGSKA (reference sequence). This CDR3 has 14 residues. Trimming took 6 bases from V and 5 from J; bases not matched to a gene: 7. CDR3 coding DNA: TGCAGTGCCCTACTAGCGGGGGGGCACAACGAGCAGTACTTC. Amino acids: CSALLAGGHNEQYF.

At least ten counts were recorded for this clonotype. The CDR3: CSATSGGDTQYF. The CDR3 DNA reads as TGCAGTGCTACCTCGGGGGGGGATACGCAGTATTTT. This sequence joins TRBV20-1 and TRBJ2-3, with 8 positions matching TRBD2. This CDR3 is built from 12 residues. The V gene end was trimmed by 4 bases and the J gene end by 6 bases; junction bases not matched to a gene: 3. Germline loops: CDR1 DFQATT, CDR2 SNEGSKA (reference sequence).

This clonotype was counted ten times or more. The chain uses TRBV12-3 or TRBV12-4 and TRBJ1-2; D is unclear. V was trimmed by 6 bases and J by 8 bases, leaving 13 bases between them. CDR3 length equals 12 residues. CDR3 sequence: CASSHSTYGYTF. The CDR3 nucleotides read TGTGCCAGCAGCCATAGTACCTACGGCTACACCTTC.

The chain couples TRBV7-9 to TRBJ1-4; 8 positions match TRBD1. Germline CDR1 SEHNR, CDR2 FQNEAQ (reference sequence). V lost 4 bases, J lost 12 bases, and 7 bases stayed unmatched. The CDR3 covers 13 residues. Written as DNA, the CDR3 is TGTGCCAGCAGCTCTACGACAGGGGAAGAACTGTTTTTT. This sequence encodes CASSSTTGEELFF.

The CDR3 loop is CASSARARLYEQYF. The CDR3 region has the DNA TGTGCCAGCAGTGCTCGGGCCAGGCTCTACGAGCAGTACTTC. The chain carries TRBV28 and TRBJ2-7; D gene unclear. Trimming cost V 5 bases and J 3 bases, with 14 bases left between them. There are 14 residues in the CDR3. Germline V gene lookup returns CDR1 MDHEN and CDR2 SYDVKM.

This clonotype was counted at least ten times. V gene TRBV12-3 or TRBV12-4 combines with J gene TRBJ2-3; 9 nucleotides agree with TRBD2. The CDR3 totals 16 residues. The V segment lost 9 bases and the J segment 2 bases; nucleotides outside the gene matches: 12. CDR3 nucleotide sequence: TGTGCCAGTAACCCTAGCGGGGAGCCCTCCACAGATACGCAGTATTTT. This encodes CASNPSGEPSTDTQYF.

V and J are TRBV5-1 and TRBJ2-7; possible D gene TRBD2, 6 bases. V was cut by 0 bases and J by 3 bases, with 10 bases left in between. CDR3 length: 14 amino acids. Germline V CDR1 and CDR2: SGHRS, YFSETQ. The CDR3 region is CASSLALEGYEQYF. The CDR3 coding sequence is TGCGCCAGCAGCTTGGCTCTGGAGGGCTACGAGCAGTACTTC.